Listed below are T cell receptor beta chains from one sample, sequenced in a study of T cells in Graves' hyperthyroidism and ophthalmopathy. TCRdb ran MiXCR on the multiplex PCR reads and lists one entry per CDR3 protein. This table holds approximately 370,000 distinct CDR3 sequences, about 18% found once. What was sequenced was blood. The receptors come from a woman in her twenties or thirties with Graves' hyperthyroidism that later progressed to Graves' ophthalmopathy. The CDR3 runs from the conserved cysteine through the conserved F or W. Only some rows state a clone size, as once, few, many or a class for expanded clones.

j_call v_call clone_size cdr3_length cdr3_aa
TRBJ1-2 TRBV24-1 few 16 CATSDPRTGMNYGYTF
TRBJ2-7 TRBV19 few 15 CASSSGQGMGYEQYF
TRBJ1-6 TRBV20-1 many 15 CSARSPQEDNSPLHF
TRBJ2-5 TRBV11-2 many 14 CANSYIAGEETQYF
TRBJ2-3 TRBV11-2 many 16 CASSPRQGRGTDTQYF
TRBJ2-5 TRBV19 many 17 CASRRGKNGLGVQTQYF
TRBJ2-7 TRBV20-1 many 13 CSATRSVSYEQYF
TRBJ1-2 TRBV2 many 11 CASRTGYGYTF
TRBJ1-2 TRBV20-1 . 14 CSAKTGSANYGYTF
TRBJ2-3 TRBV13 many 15 CASSGAGAGTDTQYF
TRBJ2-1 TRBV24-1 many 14 CATSRTGSYNEQFF
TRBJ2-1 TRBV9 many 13 CASSVAKDYEQFF
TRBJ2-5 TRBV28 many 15 CASSLGTGVVETQYF
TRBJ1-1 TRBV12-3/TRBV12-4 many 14 CASSSWGVNTEAFF
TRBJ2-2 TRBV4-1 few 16 CASSQGVGSNTGELFF
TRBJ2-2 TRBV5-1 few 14 CASSHGQITGELFF
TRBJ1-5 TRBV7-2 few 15 CASSLGQTFNQPQHF
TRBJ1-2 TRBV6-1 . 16 CASSESAGGEYYGYTF
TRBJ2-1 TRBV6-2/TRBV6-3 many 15 CASSAGTGIYNEQFF
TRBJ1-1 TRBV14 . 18 CASSRGTAGQGIGTEAFF
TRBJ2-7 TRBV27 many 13 CASSFGSSGEQYF
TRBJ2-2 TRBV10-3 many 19 CAIRAERLAGIRGTGELFF
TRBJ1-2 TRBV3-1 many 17 CASRSQTGGETGYGYTF
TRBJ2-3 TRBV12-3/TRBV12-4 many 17 CASSGLAGGSPTDTQYF
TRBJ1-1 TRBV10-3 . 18 CAISELAGIRGTGGEAFF
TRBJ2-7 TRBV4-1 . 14 CASSQTGTEDEQYF
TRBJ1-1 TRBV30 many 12 CAWRLGALEAFF
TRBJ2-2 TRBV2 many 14 CASRFISNTGELFF
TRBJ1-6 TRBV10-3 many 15 CAISPGSVYNSPLHF
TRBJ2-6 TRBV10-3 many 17 CAISELQGSAGANVLTF
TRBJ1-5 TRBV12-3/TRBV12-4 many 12 CASSPPSGPQHF
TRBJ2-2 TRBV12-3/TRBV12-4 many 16 CASSNRGRAGTGELFF
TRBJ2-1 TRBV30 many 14 CAWSTGQGMNEQFF
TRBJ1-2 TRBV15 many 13 CATSRDPKGGYTF
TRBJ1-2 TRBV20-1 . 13 CSASRGGAYGYTF
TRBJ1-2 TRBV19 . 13 CASSWTTNYGYTF
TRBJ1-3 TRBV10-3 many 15 CAISDRHGAGNTIYF
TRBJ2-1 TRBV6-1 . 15 CASSRAGTGGNEQFF
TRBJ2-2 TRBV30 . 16 CACTGGSGKNTGELFF
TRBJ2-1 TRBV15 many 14 CATGRGGTRHEQFF
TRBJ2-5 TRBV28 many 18 CASSLSNPGQGAQETQYF
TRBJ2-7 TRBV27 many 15 CASSRGRTGSYEQYF
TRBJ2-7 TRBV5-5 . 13 CASSSQGNHEQYF
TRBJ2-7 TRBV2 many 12 CASGGVPYEQYF
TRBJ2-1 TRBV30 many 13 CAWHPWGYNEQFF
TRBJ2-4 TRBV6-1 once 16 CASSDLGSLAKNIQYF
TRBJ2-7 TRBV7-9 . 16 CASGDIAAGSSYEQYF
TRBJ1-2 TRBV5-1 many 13 CASSSGTEDGYTF
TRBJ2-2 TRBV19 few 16 CASTYGALSSTGELFF
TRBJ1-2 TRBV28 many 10 CASMGSGYTF
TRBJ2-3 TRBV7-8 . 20 CASSLVGTSGSLGLVHTQYF
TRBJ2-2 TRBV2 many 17 CASSEYMAGGGIGELFF
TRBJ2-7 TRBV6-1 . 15 CASNRGTGAHYEQYF
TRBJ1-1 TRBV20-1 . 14 CSARDLGTGAEAFF
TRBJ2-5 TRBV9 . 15 CASSRFEGRQETQYF